This T cell receptor beta chain was profiled in a study of blood T cell repertoires in COVID-19. This CDR3 is 14 amino acids long. J was trimmed by 5 bases and V by 3 bases; bases with no gene match: 7. Per germline, CDR1 DFQATT and CDR2 SNEGSKA (reference sequence). Clones were sequenced by immunoSEQ multiplex PCR, and TCRdb holds only the in-frame ones, with some missing. The repertoire consists of 25,000 to 35,000 clones, with roughly nine tenths occurring once and the leading ten covering approximately 24%. The rearrangement links TRBV20-1 to TRBJ2-7; 10 nucleotides match TRBD2. Sequencing was carried out using peripheral blood. The sequence was collected from a human donor with active COVID-19. The donor label of this sample is uncertain. CDR3 in amino acids: CSASPTSGVNEQYF. CDR3 DNA sequence: TGCAGTGCTAGTCCCACTAGCGGGGTCAACGAGCAGTACTTC.